This T cell receptor beta chain appears in the sequencing data of a study of T cells in Graves' hyperthyroidism and ophthalmopathy. RNA transcripts were the template for amplifying TCR beta CDR3 regions. The HTBI primer set drove a first-round RT-PCR of the TCR CDR3. TCRdb re-analysed the multiplex PCR reads in MiXCR, keeping a single row per CDR3 protein. The sample contains 550,000 to 700,000 distinct CDR3 sequences, under 60% of which appear only once. Turning to this clonotype: What it binds is not known.

Findings and limits, study-wide: Blood held most thyroid clonotypes expanded above 0.001 frequency. Patients with ophthalmopathy were separated from those with stable hyperthyroidism by a 13 V-J model.

Thyroid ultrasound and orbital computed tomography, with clinical symptoms and serum thyroxine and TRAb, informed diagnoses. This TCR was recovered from an adult woman with Graves' disease, either hyperthyroidism or ophthalmopathy (not recorded which). The sequenced sample consisted of peripheral blood or thyroid tissue (not recorded which).

This chain's CDR3 is CASSPSPIEQYF. The CDR3 DNA is TGTGCCAGCAGTCCCTCGCCAATCGAGCAGTACTTC. The chain carries TRBV6-9 and TRBJ2-7; no clear D. The CDR3 has 12 residues. Trimming took off 5 bases at V and 6 bases at J, with 11 bases between the two ends. Germline assignment: CDR1 MNHGY and CDR2 SVAAGI.